This T cell receptor beta chain is drawn from a study of blood T cells in healthy people across ages. Through a sample-barcoded 5' primer and a J-beta primer mix, a second PCR was run for roughly 7 to 12 cycles. Every single cDNA molecule received a tag from a template-switch adaptor with 12 random nucleotides. MiXCR was run by TCRdb on the 5' RACE reads, yielding one entry per CDR3 protein. The table records under 850,000 distinct CDR3 sequences, 35% to 40% of them present only once. Samples each yielded at least 5.5 micrograms of total RNA. The sequenced sample was blood. This TCR derives from a man aged 18-30 years in good health.

CDR3 sequence (DNA): TGTGCCAGCAGTCCTCCGACTAGCGGGGGCCACAATGAGCAGTACTTC. Translating it yields CASSPPTSGGHNEQYF. The chain couples TRBV12-3 or TRBV12-4 to TRBJ2-5, with TRBD2 matching over 12 bases. With 5 bases clipped from V and 11 bases from J, the junction kept 15 bases outside the gene matches. The CDR3 is made up of 16 amino acids.